These 3 T cell receptor beta chains originate from one sample sequenced in a study. A single record per CDR3 protein comes from TCRdb applying MiXCR to the 5' RACE reads. The data hold about 6,700 distinct CDR3 sequences, with about 47% observed a single time. Material for sequencing was naive CD4+ T cells sorted from a lymph node. The subset denotes: naive CD4+ T cells, CD4+CD45RA+CD25-. All receptors come from a female donor with breast cancer.

CDR3 loop: CSATHIANYGYTF. The CDR3 DNA reads TGCAGTGCTACCCATATAGCTAACTATGGCTACACCTTC. The chain combines TRBV20-1 with TRBJ1-2; D remains ambiguous. V lost 4 bases and J 0 bases, leaving 9 bases between the germline ends. The CDR3 consists of 13 residues. Germline CDR1 and CDR2: DFQATT and SNEGSKA (reference sequence).

This clonotype showed up just once. The chain couples TRBV2 to TRBJ2-1, with 7 bases fitting TRBD2. The CDR3 length is 13 residues. The V gene's germline CDR1 is SNHLY and CDR2 FYNNEI. The ends lost 5 bases at V and 7 bases at J; junction bases unmatched: 5. The CDR3 coding sequence is TGTGCCAGCAGTCTAGGGAGGGTGAATGAGCAGTTCTTC. Translating it yields CASSLGRVNEQFF. Supplemented by reference TRBV2 and TRBJ2-1, the full variable domain reads EPEVTQTPSHQVTQMGQEVILRCVPISNHLYFYWYRQILGQKVEFLVSFYNNEISEKSEIFDDQFSVERPDGSNFTLKIRSTKLEDSAMYFCASSLGRVNEQFFGPGTRLTVL.

Here the CDR3 reads CASSLAQGHEQYF. The DNA of the CDR3 is TGTGCCAGCAGCTTAGCACAGGGCCACGAGCAGTACTTC. J is TRBJ2-7 and V is TRBV7-9; the D gene is possibly TRBD1 (6 bases). CDR3 length: 13 residues. Between the trimmed V and J ends, which lost 0 bases and 5 bases, there was a span of 8 bases. The germline V gene has CDR1 SEHNR and CDR2 FQNEAQ (reference sequence).